Described below is a single TCR beta chain sequence and its context. Per the germline V gene, CDR1 is MNHEY and CDR2 is SMNVEV (reference sequence). The CDR3 spans 17 residues. V lost 3 bases and J lost 6; bases outside the gene matches: 13. Selected positively for CCR7 and CD45RO-negative, naive CD8 cells excluded terminally differentiated effector memory CD45RA+ cells. This sample was included in a study of shared clonotypes between healthy human individuals. Method: immunoSEQ multiplex PCR; TCRdb's copy keeps in-frame clones and lacks some. Counted here are about 2.1 million clones, approximately 92% occurring once; the ten biggest clones make up around 1.7%.

This clonotype was obtained from a man younger than 35 in good health. Some clones in this sample may be carry-over from other donors' samples. This rearrangement joins TRBV27 to TRBJ2-3; 9 bases match TRBD2. The sample comprised naive CD8+ T cells from PBMCs. CDR3 protein: CASSFIAGGVVSDTQYF. The DNA of the CDR3 is TGTGCCAGCAGTTTTATTGCGGGAGGGGTAGTGTCCGATACGCAGTATTTT.